This TCR beta chain comes out of a study of beta chain features in type 1 diabetes. There are 13 residues in the CDR3. The V gene lost 0 bases and the J gene lost 9 bases, with 11 bases spanning the gap. Germline CDR1 is KGHSH and CDR2 is LQKENI. Of the isolated RNA, all was reverse transcribed, and so the sequenced material was expressed TCRB transcripts. Sequenced by immunoSEQ multiplex PCR; TCRdb stores in-frame clones only, minus some. The repertoire has more than 300,000 clones, over 13% of them found once; the top ten carry about 0.02%. Every sorted population was more than 95% pure. This chain connects TRBV18 to TRBJ1-1; D is undetermined. This TCR came from a woman younger than 30 in good health. The material sequenced was naive CD4+ T cells from blood. Written as DNA, the CDR3 is TGTGCCAGCTCACCACCGGTCCCAGAAAAAGCTTTCTTT. Protein: CASSPPVPEKAFF.